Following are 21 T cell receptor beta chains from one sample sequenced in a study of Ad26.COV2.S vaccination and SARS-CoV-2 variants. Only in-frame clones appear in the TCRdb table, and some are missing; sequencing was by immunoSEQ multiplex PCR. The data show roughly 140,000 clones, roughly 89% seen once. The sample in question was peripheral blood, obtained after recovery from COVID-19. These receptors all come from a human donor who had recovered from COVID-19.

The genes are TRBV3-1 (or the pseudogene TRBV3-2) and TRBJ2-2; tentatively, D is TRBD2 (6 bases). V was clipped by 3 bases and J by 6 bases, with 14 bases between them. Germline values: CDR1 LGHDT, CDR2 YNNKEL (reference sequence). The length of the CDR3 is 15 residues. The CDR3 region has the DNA TGTGCCAGCAGCCACCCCCTTACGGGGGCCGGGGAGCTGTTTTTT. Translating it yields CASSHPLTGAGELFF.

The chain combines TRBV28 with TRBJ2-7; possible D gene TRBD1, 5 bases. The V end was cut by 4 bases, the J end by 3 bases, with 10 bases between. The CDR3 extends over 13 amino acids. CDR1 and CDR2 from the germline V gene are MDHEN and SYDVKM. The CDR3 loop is CASSSGRDYEQYF. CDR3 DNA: TGTGCCAGCAGTTCGGGCAGGGACTACGAGCAGTACTTC.

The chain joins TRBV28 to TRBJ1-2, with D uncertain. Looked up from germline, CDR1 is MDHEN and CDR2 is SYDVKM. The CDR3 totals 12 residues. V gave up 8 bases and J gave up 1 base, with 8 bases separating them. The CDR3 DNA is TGTGCCAGCTCCGACCATAACTATGGCTACACCTTC. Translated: CASSDHNYGYTF.

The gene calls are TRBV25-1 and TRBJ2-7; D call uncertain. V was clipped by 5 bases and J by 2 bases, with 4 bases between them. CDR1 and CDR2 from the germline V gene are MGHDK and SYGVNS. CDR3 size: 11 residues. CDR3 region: CASSRAYEQYF. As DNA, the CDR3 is TGTGCCAGCAGTCGGGCCTACGAGCAGTACTTC.

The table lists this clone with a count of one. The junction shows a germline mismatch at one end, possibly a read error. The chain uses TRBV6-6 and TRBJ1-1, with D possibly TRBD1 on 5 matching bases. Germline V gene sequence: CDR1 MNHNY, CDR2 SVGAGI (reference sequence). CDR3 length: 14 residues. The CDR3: CASTYGAVGTEAFF. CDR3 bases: TGTGCCAGCACTTACGGGGCCGTTGGTACTGAAGCTTTCTTT.

The CDR3 is CASSLAVKAAPSSEQFF. The CDR3 bases are TGTGCCAGCAGCTTGGCCGTGAAGGCTGCCCCCAGTAGTGAGCAGTTCTTC. The gene calls are TRBV5-6 and TRBJ2-1; no definite D call. Per germline, CDR1 SGHDT and CDR2 YYEEEE. The CDR3 consists of 17 residues. Trimming removed 0 bases at V and 9 bases at J, with 22 bases between.

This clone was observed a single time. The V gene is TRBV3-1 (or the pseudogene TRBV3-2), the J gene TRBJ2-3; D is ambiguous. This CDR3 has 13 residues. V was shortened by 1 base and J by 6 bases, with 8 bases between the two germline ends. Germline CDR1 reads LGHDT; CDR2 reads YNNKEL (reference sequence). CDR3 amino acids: CASSQGSLDTQYF. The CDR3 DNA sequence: TGTGCCAGCAGCCAAGGTTCTTTGGATACGCAGTATTTT.

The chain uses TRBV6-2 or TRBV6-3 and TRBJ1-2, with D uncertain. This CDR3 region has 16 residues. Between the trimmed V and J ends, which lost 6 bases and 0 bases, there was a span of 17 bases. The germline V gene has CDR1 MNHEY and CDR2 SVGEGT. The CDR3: CASSVLRTRANYGYTF. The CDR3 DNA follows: TGTGCCAGCAGCGTACTACGGACTAGAGCTAACTATGGCTACACCTTC.

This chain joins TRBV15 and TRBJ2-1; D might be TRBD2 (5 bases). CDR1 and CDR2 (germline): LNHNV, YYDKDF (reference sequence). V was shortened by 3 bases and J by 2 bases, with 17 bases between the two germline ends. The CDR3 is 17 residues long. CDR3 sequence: CATSREPLASPYNEQFF. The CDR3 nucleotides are TGTGCCACCAGCAGGGAACCGTTAGCGTCGCCCTACAATGAGCAGTTCTTC.

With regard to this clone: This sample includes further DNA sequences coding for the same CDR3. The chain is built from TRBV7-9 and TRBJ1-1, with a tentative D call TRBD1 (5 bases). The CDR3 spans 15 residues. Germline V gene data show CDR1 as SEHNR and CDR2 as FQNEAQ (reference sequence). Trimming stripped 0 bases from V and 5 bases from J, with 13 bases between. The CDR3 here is CASSLAGVLGTEAFF. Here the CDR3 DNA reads TGTGCCAGCAGCTTAGCAGGGGTGTTGGGGACTGAAGCTTTCTTT.

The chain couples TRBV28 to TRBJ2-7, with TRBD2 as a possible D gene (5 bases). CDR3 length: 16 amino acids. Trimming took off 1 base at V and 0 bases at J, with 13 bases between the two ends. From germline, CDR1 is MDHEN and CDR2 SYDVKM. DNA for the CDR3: TGTGCCAGCAGTTTATCCAAGGGAACTAGCTCCTACGAGCAGTACTTC. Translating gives CASSLSKGTSSYEQYF.

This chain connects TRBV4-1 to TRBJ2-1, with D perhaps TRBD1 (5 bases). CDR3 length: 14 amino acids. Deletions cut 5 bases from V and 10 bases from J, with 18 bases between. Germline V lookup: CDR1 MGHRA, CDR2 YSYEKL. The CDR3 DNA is TGCGCCAGCAGCTCAACTTCCCAGGGCGACGAGCAGTTCTTC. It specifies CASSSTSQGDEQFF.

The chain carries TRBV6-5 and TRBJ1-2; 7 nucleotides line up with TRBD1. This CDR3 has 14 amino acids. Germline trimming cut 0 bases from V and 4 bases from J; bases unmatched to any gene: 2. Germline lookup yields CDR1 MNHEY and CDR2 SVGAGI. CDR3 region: CASSYSEGAYGYTF. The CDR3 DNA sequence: TGTGCCAGCAGTTACTCGGAGGGGGCCTATGGCTACACCTTC.

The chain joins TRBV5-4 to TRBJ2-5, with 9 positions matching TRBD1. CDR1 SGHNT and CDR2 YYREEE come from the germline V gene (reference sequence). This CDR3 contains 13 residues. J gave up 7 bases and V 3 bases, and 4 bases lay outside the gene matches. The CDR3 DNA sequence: TGTGCCAGCAGCTCGGACAGGGGAGGGACCCAGTACTTC. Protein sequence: CASSSDRGGTQYF.

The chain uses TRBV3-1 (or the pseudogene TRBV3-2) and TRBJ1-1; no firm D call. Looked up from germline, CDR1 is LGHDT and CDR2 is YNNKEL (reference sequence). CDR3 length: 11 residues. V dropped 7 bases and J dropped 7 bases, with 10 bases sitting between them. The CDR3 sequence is CASTSSVEAFF. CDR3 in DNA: TGTGCCAGCACCTCTTCAGTTGAAGCTTTCTTT.

The CDR3 loop is CASSSGAPSYNEQFF. CDR3 sequence (DNA): TGTGCCAGCAGCTCTGGGGCACCATCCTACAATGAGCAGTTCTTC. This chain links TRBV11-2 with TRBJ2-1; a possible D gene is TRBD1 (5 bases). The V end lost 4 bases, the J end lost 1 base, and 11 bases lay between the germline ends. This CDR3 has 15 residues. Germline V lookup: CDR1 SGHAT, CDR2 FQNNGV.

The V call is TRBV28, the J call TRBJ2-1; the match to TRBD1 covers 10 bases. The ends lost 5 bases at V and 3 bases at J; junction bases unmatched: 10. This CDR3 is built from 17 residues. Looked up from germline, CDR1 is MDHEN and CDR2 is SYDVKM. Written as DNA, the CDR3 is TGTGCCAGCAGTACCCCTATGGGGACAGGGGACTACAATGAGCAGTTCTTC. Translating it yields CASSTPMGTGDYNEQFF.

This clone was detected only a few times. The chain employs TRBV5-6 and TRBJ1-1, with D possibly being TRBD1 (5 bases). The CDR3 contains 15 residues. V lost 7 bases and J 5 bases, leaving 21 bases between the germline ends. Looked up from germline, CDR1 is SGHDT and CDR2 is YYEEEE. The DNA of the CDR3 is TGTGCCAGCTCTTACACCCGCCGGGGGGAGACTGAAGCTTTCTTT. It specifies CASSYTRRGETEAFF.

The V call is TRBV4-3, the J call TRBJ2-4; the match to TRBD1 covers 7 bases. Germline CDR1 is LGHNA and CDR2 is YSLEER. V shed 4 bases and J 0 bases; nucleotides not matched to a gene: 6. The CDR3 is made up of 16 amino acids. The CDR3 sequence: CASSPATGIAKNIQYF. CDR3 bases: TGCGCCAGCAGCCCGGCGACAGGGATAGCCAAAAACATTCAGTACTTC.

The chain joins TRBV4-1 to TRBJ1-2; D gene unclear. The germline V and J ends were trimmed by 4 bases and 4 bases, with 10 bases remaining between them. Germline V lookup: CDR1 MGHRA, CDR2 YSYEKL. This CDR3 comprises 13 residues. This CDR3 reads CASSRQHSYGYTF. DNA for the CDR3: TGCGCCAGCAGCCGACAACATAGCTATGGCTACACCTTC.

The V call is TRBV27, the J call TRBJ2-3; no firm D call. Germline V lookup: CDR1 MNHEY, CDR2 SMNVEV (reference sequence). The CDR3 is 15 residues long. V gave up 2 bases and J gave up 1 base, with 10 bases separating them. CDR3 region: CASSLQVAGTDTQYF. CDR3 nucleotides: TGTGCCAGCAGTTTACAGGTCGCTGGCACAGATACGCAGTATTTT.